This is a list of T cell receptor beta chains from one sample in a study of CD8 T cells in Susac syndrome. TCRdb re-called the immunoSEQ multiplex PCR reads through MiXCR, storing one row per CDR3 protein. The data show 150,000 to 200,000 distinct CDR3 sequences, about 95% seen once. Sequenced sample: CD4+ T cells from PBMCs. Receptors were obtained from a human donor with multiple sclerosis. The CDR3 runs from the conserved cysteine through the conserved F or W. The order of the fields is clone size, V gene, J gene, D gene, CDR3 DNA, CDR3 protein. A D gene is named only where the DNA matches it firmly. The listing skips clone size in some rows; elsewhere it reads once, few, many or a size class.

abundance: NA; v_gene: TRBV29-1; j_gene: TRBJ2-1; d_gene: NA; CDR3nt: TGCAGCGTCCAAAGACAGGCCTACAATGAGCAGTTCTTC; CDR3aa: CSVQRQAYNEQFF
abundance: NA; v_gene: TRBV7-2; j_gene: TRBJ1-5; d_gene: NA; CDR3nt: TGTGCCAGCAGCCGACGTTCAGGCCCCAATAGCAATCAGCCCCAGCATTTT; CDR3aa: CASSRRSGPNSNQPQHF
abundance: NA; v_gene: TRBV30; j_gene: TRBJ2-3; d_gene: NA; CDR3nt: TGTGCCTGGACTCCGGGACTGGGAGTAGATACGCAGTATTTT; CDR3aa: CAWTPGLGVDTQYF
abundance: NA; v_gene: TRBV10-3; j_gene: TRBJ2-1; d_gene: NA; CDR3nt: TGTGCCATCACCAGCGGACCCTACGGCAATGAGCAGTTCTTC; CDR3aa: CAITSGPYGNEQFF
abundance: NA; v_gene: TRBV28; j_gene: TRBJ2-7; d_gene: NA; CDR3nt: TGTGCCAGCACCCCGGCGGACAAGTACGAGCAGTACTTC; CDR3aa: CASTPADKYEQYF
abundance: NA; v_gene: TRBV3-1; j_gene: TRBJ1-5; d_gene: NA; CDR3nt: TGTGCCAGCAGCCCCGCGGATAGCAATCAGCCCCAGCATTTT; CDR3aa: CASSPADSNQPQHF
abundance: NA; v_gene: TRBV12-3/TRBV12-4; j_gene: TRBJ2-1; d_gene: NA; CDR3nt: TGTGCCAGCAGGTTTCCGGGGGCACGGAATGAGCAGTTCTTC; CDR3aa: CASRFPGARNEQFF
abundance: once; v_gene: TRBV11-2; j_gene: TRBJ2-3; d_gene: NA; CDR3nt: TGTGCCAGCAGCTTGGCCCTAGGTCTAGGCCGAGATACGCAGTATTTT; CDR3aa: CASSLALGLGRDTQYF
abundance: NA; v_gene: TRBV12-3/TRBV12-4; j_gene: TRBJ1-3; d_gene: NA; CDR3nt: TGTGCCAGCAGTTGGAGGAGGGCGGCTGGAAACACCATATATTTT; CDR3aa: CASSWRRAAGNTIYF
abundance: NA; v_gene: TRBV4-2; j_gene: TRBJ2-1; d_gene: NA; CDR3nt: TGTGCCGGCAGCCAAGATGGGGTCGGGGACAATGAGCAGTTCTTC; CDR3aa: CAGSQDGVGDNEQFF
abundance: NA; v_gene: TRBV2; j_gene: TRBJ2-7; d_gene: TRBD1; CDR3nt: TGTGCCAGCTTCCGGACAGGCTCCTACGAGCAGTACTTC; CDR3aa: CASFRTGSYEQYF
abundance: once; v_gene: TRBV18; j_gene: TRBJ2-1; d_gene: NA; CDR3nt: TGTGCCAGCTCGGTCGCGGACGGGGTCAGTGAGCAGTTCTTC; CDR3aa: CASSVADGVSEQFF
abundance: NA; v_gene: TRBV30; j_gene: TRBJ2-5; d_gene: NA; CDR3nt: TGTGCCTGGAGTAGGAACCAAGGGGAGACCCAGTACTTC; CDR3aa: CAWSRNQGETQYF
abundance: NA; v_gene: TRBV20-1; j_gene: TRBJ2-7; d_gene: TRBD1; CDR3nt: TGCAGTGCCCCCGGGACAGGGATGTTCGAGCAGTACTTC; CDR3aa: CSAPGTGMFEQYF
abundance: NA; v_gene: TRBV18; j_gene: TRBJ2-3; d_gene: NA; CDR3nt: TGTGCCAGCTCACCACAGGAGGGCCTCCACACAGATACGCAGTATTTT; CDR3aa: CASSPQEGLHTDTQYF
abundance: NA; v_gene: TRBV2; j_gene: TRBJ1-3; d_gene: NA; CDR3nt: TGTGCCAGCAGTGCCCCACTGGACGGCCCGTCCTCTGGAAACACCATATATTTT; CDR3aa: CASSAPLDGPSSGNTIYF
abundance: NA; v_gene: TRBV20-1; j_gene: TRBJ2-1; d_gene: NA; CDR3nt: TGCAGTGCTAGAGATCAACGGAGGAATGAGCAGTTCTTC; CDR3aa: CSARDQRRNEQFF
abundance: NA; v_gene: TRBV12-3/TRBV12-4; j_gene: TRBJ2-7; d_gene: TRBD1; CDR3nt: TGTGCCAGCAGTTCCGGGACAGGGCCTTACGAGCAGTACTTC; CDR3aa: CASSSGTGPYEQYF
abundance: NA; v_gene: TRBV20-1; j_gene: TRBJ2-1; d_gene: NA; CDR3nt: TGCAGTGCTTACGGTTCCTCCTACAATGAGCAGTTCTTC; CDR3aa: CSAYGSSYNEQFF
abundance: once; v_gene: TRBV20-1; j_gene: TRBJ2-3; d_gene: TRBD2; CDR3nt: TGCAGTGCCCTGCCGGGGGGGTCCGGCACAGATACGCAGTATTTT; CDR3aa: CSALPGGSGTDTQYF
abundance: NA; v_gene: TRBV5-6; j_gene: TRBJ1-2; d_gene: TRBD1; CDR3nt: TGTGCCAGCAGCCCCCGGGGACAGAGCAATGGCTACACCTTC; CDR3aa: CASSPRGQSNGYTF
abundance: NA; v_gene: TRBV12-3/TRBV12-4; j_gene: TRBJ2-7; d_gene: NA; CDR3nt: TGTGCCAGCCTCCGGTGGGGGAGAGGATCCTACGAGCAGTACTTC; CDR3aa: CASLRWGRGSYEQYF
abundance: NA; v_gene: TRBV30; j_gene: TRBJ1-1; d_gene: NA; CDR3nt: TGTGCCGCGTCGGGTTATGAAGCTTTCTTT; CDR3aa: CAASGYEAFF
abundance: NA; v_gene: TRBV29-1; j_gene: TRBJ1-1; d_gene: NA; CDR3nt: TGCAGCGTTGAAGGGTACCCTGAAGCTTTCTTT; CDR3aa: CSVEGYPEAFF
abundance: once; v_gene: TRBV6-5; j_gene: TRBJ2-1; d_gene: NA; CDR3nt: TGTGCCAGCAGTGAGCCAGGGATTTACAATGAGCAGTTCTTC; CDR3aa: CASSEPGIYNEQFF
abundance: NA; v_gene: TRBV30; j_gene: TRBJ2-3; d_gene: NA; CDR3nt: TGTGCCTGGAGTAGGAGGGTCACAGATACGCAGTATTTT; CDR3aa: CAWSRRVTDTQYF
abundance: NA; v_gene: TRBV12-3/TRBV12-4; j_gene: TRBJ1-1; d_gene: NA; CDR3nt: TGTGCCAGCAGATTTTCGAATGGTGGAACTGAAGCTTTCTTT; CDR3aa: CASRFSNGGTEAFF
abundance: NA; v_gene: TRBV25-1; j_gene: TRBJ2-5; d_gene: NA; CDR3nt: TGTGCCAGCAGTGATCGGACAGTCCAAGAGACCCAGTACTTC; CDR3aa: CASSDRTVQETQYF
abundance: NA; v_gene: TRBV19; j_gene: TRBJ1-2; d_gene: NA; CDR3nt: TGTGCCACCAGTGGGGTCAGGCTGGGCTATGGCTACACCTTC; CDR3aa: CATSGVRLGYGYTF